This T cell receptor beta chain was identified during a study of spatial heterogeneity in lung cancer. General study points: It was found that expanded intratumoral alpha and beta TCR counts tracked tumor mutation counts.

Time point indicated: sample taken at primary tumor resection. The junction had 6 bases not matched to a gene; V was cut back by 5 bases and J by 4 bases. The CDR3 is made up of 16 amino acids. CDR1 SGHTA and CDR2 FQGTGA come from the germline V gene. TCRdb re-analysed the 5' RACE reads in MiXCR, keeping a single row per CDR3 protein. The table has 15,000 to 20,000 distinct CDR3 sequences, roughly 6.2% seen once. This clonotype was seen more than once but under ten times. Its antigen is still unknown. The J gene is TRBJ2-3, the V gene TRBV7-3; TRBD2 matches at 13 bases. This sequence was found in a male donor with early-stage non-small cell lung cancer. The input for sequencing was lung tumor tissue, taken at surgery. The CDR3: CASSRTSGGAPDTQYF. DNA of the CDR3: TGTGCCAGCAGCAGAACTAGCGGGGGGGCCCCAGATACGCAGTATTTT.